What follows are 5 T cell receptor beta chains derived from one specimen sequenced in a study of T cells in tumors after PD-1 blockade. Measured with immunoSEQ multiplex PCR; TCRdb has only the in-frame clones, and not every one. This sample yields 50,000 or so clones, of which roughly 73% are seen a single time; approximately 15% belongs to the top ten. The input for sequencing was PBMCs, taken before anti-PD-1 treatment. These receptor sequences come from a human donor with basal cell carcinoma.

The V and J genes are TRBV1 and TRBJ2-2; the table assigns TRBD2, which was not confirmed against the DNA. TRBV1 is a pseudogene locus. This CDR3 has 15 residues. The CDR3 spells CTSGRGLDCTGELFF. The DNA of the CDR3 is TGCACCAGCGGCCGTGGACTAGATTGCACCGGGGAGCTGTTTTTT.

The V gene is TRBV5-4, the J gene TRBJ2-1, with 8 bases matching TRBD2. The CDR3 is 14 amino acids. The ends lost 10 bases at V and 7 bases at J; junction bases unmatched: 13. Germline V gene lookup returns CDR1 SGHNT and CDR2 YYREEE (reference sequence). This chain's CDR3 is CAGSNGGAGNEQFF. CDR3 in DNA: TGTGCCGGCTCTAACGGGGGGGCAGGAAATGAGCAGTTCTTC. The entire variable domain, with the rest obtained from reference TRBV5-4 and TRBJ2-1, is as follows: ETGVTQSPTHLIKTRGQQVTLRCSSQSGHNTVSWYQQALGQGPQFIFQYYREEENGRGNFPPRFSGLQFPNYSSELNVNALELDDSALYLCAGSNGGAGNEQFFGPGTRLTVL.

The table lists this clone with a count of one. The rearrangement uses TRBV14 and TRBJ1-1, with TRBD1 as a possible D gene (5 bases). This CDR3 spans 12 amino acids. V lost 6 bases and J lost 3, with 8 bases in between. Germline V lookup: CDR1 SGHDN, CDR2 FVKESK. CDR3 DNA sequence: TGTGCCAGCAGTCGCAGGGACACTGAAGCTTTCTTT. It translates to CASSRRDTEAFF.

This clone came up a few times. The gene calls are TRBV5-6 and TRBJ2-1; D ambiguous. The germline V gene has CDR1 SGHDT and CDR2 YYEEEE. V was shortened by 4 bases and J by 9 bases, with 11 bases between the two germline ends. CDR3 length: 12 residues. The CDR3 region is CASSDRWIEQFF. The CDR3 DNA reads TGTGCCAGCAGCGATCGATGGATTGAGCAGTTCTTC.

The rearrangement joins TRBV19 to TRBJ2-7; a weak D match, TRBD2 (5 bases). The CDR3 is made up of 14 amino acids. Germline assignment: CDR1 LNHDA and CDR2 SQIVND (reference sequence). V lost 1 base and J lost 5, with 12 bases in between. DNA of the CDR3: TGTGCCAGTAGTATAGGCCCCGGGGTGAACGAGCAGTACTTC. This sequence encodes CASSIGPGVNEQYF.